This T cell receptor beta chain came from a study of cytomegalovirus exposure and HLA in healthy donors. Broader study findings: Reportedly, fewer N-insertions than the roughly 700-donor mean appeared in an Asian-associated ancestry cluster in a later analysis. Per a later analysis, about 17,000 TCR beta sequences showed association with HLA alleles at 0.05 false discovery rate.

Notes on this clone: Its cognate antigen is unknown.

A multiplex PCR was run with 60 Vbeta primers and 13 Jbeta primers. TCRdb's table, derived via immunoSEQ multiplex PCR, lists solely in-frame clones and lacks some. Recorded for this sample: 60,000 to 80,000 clones. Germline assignment: CDR1 SGDLS and CDR2 YYNGEE. V dropped 0 bases and J dropped 0 bases, with 16 bases sitting between them. CDR3 length: 19 amino acids. The chain employs TRBV9 and TRBJ2-6; D is uncertain. This TCR was sampled from a boy younger than 18 in good health and CMV-seronegative. The sequencing input was PBMCs. The CDR3 reads CASSVDPGSPASGANVLTF. For the CDR3, the DNA is TGTGCCAGCAGCGTAGATCCGGGTTCCCCTGCCTCTGGGGCCAACGTCCTGACTTTC.